What follows describes a single TCR beta chain. Its target is unknown. The read gets to within 3 residues of the CDR3 end, and the germline J gene fills in the rest. This specimen belongs to a study of T cells in women clearing cervical HPV infection. About the research overall: Cases: HPV16-related CIN3 or worse on histology, 2 invasive cancers. Controls gave blood once infection was undetectable; cases at lesion identification.

The germline CDR1 and CDR2 sequences are LNHDA and SQIVND (reference sequence). The CDR3 covers 12 residues. immunoSEQ multiplex PCR used an average of roughly 1,300 ng genomic DNA. Sequencing was performed with immunoSEQ multiplex PCR; in TCRdb, only in-frame clones are kept and a portion is missing. The sample holds approximately 40,000 clones. General study results and limits: Repertoire richness, not evenness, was significantly elevated in CIN3+ cases versus controls.

The chain carries TRBV19 and TRBJ1-1, with 8 bases that match TRBD1. The sequence derives from a woman aged 18 to 75 with a cervical HPV16 infection that either progressed to CIN3+ or cleared (not recorded which). Material: blood buffy coat. The CDR3 bases that were read are TGTGCCAGTAGTAGCCCCGACAGGGGA. Translated, it gives CASSSPDRG. The entire CDR3 reads CASSSPDRGAFF. Filled out from reference TRBV19 and TRBJ1-1, the complete variable domain reads DGGITQSPKYLFRKEGQNVTLSCEQNLNHDAMYWYRQDPGQGLRLIYYSQIVNDFQKGDIAEGYSVSREKKESFPLTVTSAQKNPTAFYLCASSSPDRGAFFGQGTRLTVV.